Below, 7 T cell receptor beta chains from the same sample are listed, as sequenced in a study of tumor and adjacent non-tumor tissue in lung cancer (dated 2018 in TCRdb). The receptor library was made with multiplex PCR. The run used an Illumina HiSeq 2500. TCRbeta libraries were constructed through three rounds of nested PCR with primers (Table S4) according to protocols adapted from ARM-PCR. The public reads were reanalyzed by TCRdb: fastp trimming at Q25, MiXCR alignment, in-frame beta chains only. Rows matching on CDR3 protein sequence are summarized as one entry with the most common DNA and genes. A total of more than 60,000 distinct CDR3 sequences appear in this sample, 76% of them only once. The top ten clonotypes cover roughly 45% of the sample. RNA was isolated from bulk unsorted tissue, and RNA quality was assessed with a NanoDrop ND-1000 and an Agilent 2100. Distant non-tumor tissue taken more than 3 cm from the tumor edge was used as the normal lung sample.

The sample consisted of distant non-tumor lung tissue. The receptors were sampled from a man between 60 and 70 years old with non-small cell lung cancer.

Worth noting for this clonotype: A read error may account for a junction end that differs from germline. The CDR3 bases are TGTGCCAACAGTCCCCAGTCCGTCGGTATCGACGAGCAATACTTC. This sequence encodes CANSPQSVGIDEQYF. This chain joins TRBV6-5 and TRBJ2-7; D gene unclear. In germline, CDR1 is MNHEY, CDR2 SVGAGI. The CDR3 covers 15 residues.

The chain uses TRBV6-2 or TRBV6-3 and TRBJ1-5; D is ambiguous. Germline assignment: CDR1 MNHEY and CDR2 SVGEGT. The CDR3 is made up of 14 amino acids. With 4 bases removed from V and 3 bases from J, the gap between germline ends came to 10 bases. The CDR3 protein is CASSSGHNNQPQHF. The CDR3 DNA is TGTGCCAGCAGTTCTGGTCATAACAATCAGCCCCAGCATTTT.

On this clonotype itself: This is likely a read error, given that the CDR3 carries no conserved phenylalanine or tryptophan at its end. The V and J genes are TRBV7-8 and TRBJ2-5, with TRBD1 matching over 8 bases. The germline gives CDR1 SGHVS, CDR2 FQNEAQ. This CDR3 spans 16 amino acids. CDR3 protein: CASSLDGTGQGKTQYL. Here the CDR3 DNA reads TGCGCCAGCAGCTTAGACGGGACAGGTCAAGGGAAGACCCAGTACCTC.

V and J are TRBV6-5 and TRBJ2-7; a possible D gene is TRBD2 (6 bases). In germline, CDR1 is MNHEY, CDR2 SVGAGI. The ends were cut back, 7 bases at V and 8 bases at J, with 24 bases in the middle. The CDR3 is 15 amino acids. CDR3 sequence: CASIYSRRETAKQYF. The CDR3 DNA reads TGTGCCAGCATATACTCGAGACGGGAGACGGCCAAGCAGTACTTC.

Concerning this clonotype: Its ends do not fully match the called genes, so a read error is possible. CDR3 nucleotide sequence: TGTGCCAGCAGTTTAACATGGGGGACTGAAGCTTTATTT. Protein product: CASSLTWGTEALF. This chain connects TRBV12-3 or TRBV12-4 to TRBJ1-1; perhaps TRBD1 as D (5 bases). This CDR3 is built from 13 residues.

This clonotype has only a few counts. The rearrangement joins TRBV7-8 to TRBJ2-5; a possible D gene is TRBD2 (6 bases). Per germline, CDR1 SGHVS and CDR2 FQNEAQ. V lost 8 bases and J 5 bases, leaving 21 bases between the germline ends. The CDR3 spans 15 residues. The CDR3 loop reads CASGAGLSGAETQYF. CDR3 DNA: TGTGCCAGCGGCGCCGGACTATCGGGAGCCGAGACCCAGTACTTC.

In regard to this clonotype: The final CDR3 position lacks the conserved phenylalanine or tryptophan, pointing to a likely read error. The chain carries TRBV28 and TRBJ2-1; maybe TRBD1 (6 bases). In germline, CDR1 is MDHEN, CDR2 SYDVKM. V lost 6 bases to trimming and J lost 7 bases, with 19 bases between them. CDR3 size: 15 residues. This CDR3 is CASRTQGPPGNEQFY. Written as DNA, the CDR3 is TGTGCCAGCAGGACACAGGGACCCCCGGGGAATGAGCAGTTCTAC.